Following are 4 T cell receptor beta chains from one sample sequenced in a study of a mutant IDH1 vaccine in newly diagnosed glioma. Using immunoSEQ multiplex PCR, the repertoire was profiled, and TCRdb retains in-frame clones only, with some absent. The sample yields 30,000 to 40,000 clones, about four fifths seen once. Time point here: baseline, week 1 (first vaccination visit). Regarding treatment: pre-vaccination baseline after standard-of-care therapy. Sequenced here: peripheral blood mononuclear cells (PBMCs), sampled from a glioma patient treated with radiotherapy, temozolomide or both. The receptors derive from a man aged 45-65 years with glioma. Some clones in this sample may be carry-over from other donors' samples.

The chain has TRBV6-7 and TRBJ1-1, with D perhaps TRBD1 (5 bases). TRBV6-7 is an open reading frame, and its role is uncertain. The CDR3 consists of 15 residues. The ends were cut back, 2 bases at V and 3 bases at J, with 13 bases in the middle. CDR3: CASSYEGIVDTEAFF. The DNA for the CDR3 is TGTGCCAGCAGTTACGAGGGGATCGTGGACACTGAAGCTTTCTTT.

The chain combines TRBV5-6 with TRBJ1-5; D is undetermined. Germline CDR1 SGHDT, CDR2 YYEEEE. Trimming cost V 4 bases and J 0 bases, with 8 bases left between them. This CDR3 is 14 amino acids long. CDR3 residues: CASSASYSNQPQHF. The CDR3 nucleotides are TGTGCCAGCAGCGCAAGTTATAGCAATCAGCCCCAGCATTTT.

V gene TRBV5-6 combines with J gene TRBJ1-1; D might be TRBD1 (5 bases). This CDR3 region has 14 residues. V was cut by 2 bases and J by 1 base, with 9 bases left in between. Germline CDR1 is SGHDT and CDR2 is YYEEEE. This chain's CDR3 is CASSFGTENTEAFF. As DNA, the CDR3 is TGTGCCAGCAGCTTTGGGACGGAGAACACTGAAGCTTTCTTT.

The chain has TRBV5-6 and TRBJ1-6; D is unresolved. Trimming removed 0 bases at V and 6 bases at J, with 7 bases between. This CDR3 has 14 amino acids. Germline assignment: CDR1 SGHDT and CDR2 YYEEEE. Written as DNA, the CDR3 is TGTGCCAGCAGCTTGGGTCAGCGTAATTCACCCCTCCACTTT. It is translated as CASSLGQRNSPLHF. Using reference TRBV5-6 and TRBJ1-6 for the parts outside the CDR3, the full variable domain is DAGVTQSPTHLIKTRGQQVTLRCSPKSGHDTVSWYQQALGQGPQFIFQYYEEEERQRGNFPDRFSGHQFPNYSSELNVNALLLGDSALYLCASSLGQRNSPLHFGNGTRLTVT.